One sample yielded the 26 T cell receptor beta chains listed below, sequenced in a study of blood T cell repertoires in COVID-19. The method was immunoSEQ multiplex PCR; TCRdb's version includes in-frame clones alone and lacks a portion of them. Of approximately 100,000 clones detected, roughly 87% appear once; the ten largest clones hold 6.2%. The sample comprised peripheral blood. These receptors all come from a human donor in a cohort sampled during active COVID-19.

This clone was detected only a few times. This chain links TRBV5-4 with TRBJ2-7, with 10 bases fitting TRBD2. CDR3 length: 14 residues. The J segment lost 5 bases and the V segment lost 9 bases, leaving 11 bases of the junction unmatched. Germline V gene data show CDR1 as SGHNT and CDR2 as YYREEE (reference sequence). The CDR3 DNA reads TGTGCCACCAAAGAACTAGCGGGGATAAACGAGCAGTACTTC. Translating it yields CATKELAGINEQYF.

The rearrangement uses TRBV28 and TRBJ2-7, with a tentative D call TRBD1 (6 bases). Germline CDR1 reads MDHEN; CDR2 reads SYDVKM. Trimming stripped 8 bases from V and 3 bases from J, with 20 bases between. There are 15 residues in the CDR3. In DNA, the CDR3 is TGTGCCAGCGAACCCCCAGGGGTAAAGTTCTACGAGCAGTACTTC. Translated, it gives CASEPPGVKFYEQYF.

CDR3 sequence: CASSEGRYRDYEQYF. The CDR3 nucleotides are TGTGCCAGCAGTGAGGGGAGGTATCGGGACTACGAGCAGTACTTC. This chain joins TRBV6-1 and TRBJ2-7, with D possibly TRBD2 on 6 matching bases. Germline CDR1 is MNHNS and CDR2 is SASEGT. The length of the CDR3 is 15 residues. V dropped 3 bases and J dropped 3 bases, with 15 bases sitting between them.

The chain combines TRBV19 with TRBJ2-1; 10 bases line up with TRBD1. The V gene's germline CDR1 is LNHDA and CDR2 SQIVND (reference sequence). This CDR3 contains 13 residues. The ends lost 10 bases at V and 3 bases at J; junction bases unmatched: 3. CDR3 coding DNA: TGTGCCATCGGGGACAGGGGCTACAATGAGCAGTTCTTC. Its translation is CAIGDRGYNEQFF.

The chain combines TRBV7-9 with TRBJ2-7; D may be TRBD2 (5 bases). Germline loops: CDR1 SEHNR, CDR2 FQNEAQ (reference sequence). Trimming took 5 bases from V and 7 from J, leaving 21 bases between them. The CDR3 consists of 15 residues. The CDR3 reads CASSPPTGKWGEQYF. For the CDR3, the DNA is TGTGCCAGCAGCCCTCCGACCGGGAAGTGGGGTGAGCAGTACTTC.

This chain links TRBV9 with TRBJ2-3; 7 nucleotides align to TRBD1. This CDR3 has 16 residues. V was clipped by 4 bases and J by 2 bases; unmatched bases: 10. In germline, CDR1 is SGDLS, CDR2 YYNGEE. CDR3 DNA sequence: TGTGCCAGCAGCCTCCGGGACAGCCACGCCACAGATACGCAGTATTTT. Its translation: CASSLRDSHATDTQYF.

V gene TRBV10-3 combines with J gene TRBJ2-7, with 7 bases that match TRBD1. With V trimmed by 3 bases and J by 5 bases, 7 bases remained unmatched. Germline assignment: CDR1 ENHRY and CDR2 SYGVKD. The CDR3 covers 14 residues. The CDR3 DNA reads TGTGCCATCAGTGATTGGGACAGTCCCAACGAGCAGTACTTC. Translated: CAISDWDSPNEQYF.

J is TRBJ2-7 and V is TRBV14; D might be TRBD1 (5 bases). From germline, CDR1 is SGHDN and CDR2 FVKESK. The CDR3 is 12 residues long. With 0 bases removed from V and 9 bases from J, the gap between germline ends came to 9 bases. Here the CDR3 reads CASSQDTRAQYF. CDR3 DNA: TGTGCCAGCAGCCAAGATACCAGGGCGCAGTACTTC.

The V gene is TRBV7-9, the J gene TRBJ2-3; the match to TRBD2 covers 13 bases. V shed 1 base, J shed 1 base, and the junction held 8 bases outside the gene matches. CDR3 length: 19 residues. The germline V gene has CDR1 SEHNR and CDR2 FQNEAQ (reference sequence). The CDR3 is CASSLVLAGGLVRTDTQYF. The CDR3 bases are TGTGCCAGCAGCTTAGTACTAGCGGGGGGGCTTGTTCGCACAGATACGCAGTATTTT.

The chain employs TRBV7-3 and TRBJ2-3; 8 bases line up with TRBD2. V trimming: 0 bases; J trimming: 1 base; junction bases outside the gene matches: 0. Germline loops: CDR1 SGHTA, CDR2 FQGTGA. The CDR3 spans 15 residues. The CDR3 nucleotides read TGTGCCAGCAGCTTAACGACTAGCGGCACAGATACGCAGTATTTT. Amino acids: CASSLTTSGTDTQYF.

The J gene is TRBJ2-5, the V gene TRBV7-3; the D gene is possibly TRBD2 (5 bases). Germline V gives CDR1 SGHTA, CDR2 FQGTGA. Trimming stripped 3 bases from V and 1 base from J, with 9 bases between. This CDR3 has 14 residues. The CDR3 DNA is TGTGCCAGCAGCTTGACACGGGGCCAAGAGACCCAGTACTTC. Translated, it gives CASSLTRGQETQYF.

The chain employs TRBV27 and TRBJ1-2; 10 bases are shared with TRBD1. CDR1 is MNHEY and CDR2 is SMNVEV in the germline V gene (reference sequence). V shed 6 bases and J 4 bases; nucleotides not matched to a gene: 14. The CDR3 consists of 17 residues. The CDR3 is CASRPEGTGAGVYGYTF. The CDR3 bases are TGTGCCAGCAGGCCAGAAGGGACAGGGGCCGGGGTCTATGGCTACACCTTC.

The chain joins TRBV6-5 to TRBJ2-1; 9 bases align to TRBD2. Unmatched junction bases numbered 3, after V lost 6 bases and J lost 0 bases. Germline lookup yields CDR1 MNHEY and CDR2 SVGAGI. CDR3 length equals 15 residues. Written as DNA, the CDR3 is TGTGCCAGCAGCCATAGCGGGAGCTCCTACAATGAGCAGTTCTTC. The encoded protein is CASSHSGSSYNEQFF.

The rearrangement joins TRBV4-1 to TRBJ2-3, with 10 nucleotides matching TRBD2. The CDR3 consists of 19 residues. In germline, CDR1 is MGHRA, CDR2 YSYEKL. The J segment lost 0 bases and the V segment lost 0 bases, leaving 9 bases of the junction unmatched. The CDR3, as DNA: TGCGCCAGCAGCCAAGAACCTAGCGGGGGCGAAATGAGCACAGATACGCAGTATTTT. This sequence encodes CASSQEPSGGEMSTDTQYF.

The chain recombines TRBV2 with TRBJ1-4; 9 bases align to TRBD1. The CDR3 has 16 residues. J was trimmed by 8 bases and V by 5 bases; bases with no gene match: 12. The V gene's germline CDR1 is SNHLY and CDR2 FYNNEI. The CDR3 bases are TGTGCCAGCAGTTTCACACAGGGGGCCGGGAGAGAAAAACTGTTTTTT. This gives the protein CASSFTQGAGREKLFF.

This clone was seen a single time. This chain uses TRBV5-1 with TRBJ2-5; D is unclear. Germline V lookup: CDR1 SGHRS, CDR2 YFSETQ. The V end was cut by 4 bases, the J end by 1 base, with 8 bases between. The CDR3 extends over 13 amino acids. Written as DNA, the CDR3 is TGCGCCAGCAGCGACAATACCCAAGAGACCCAGTACTTC. Protein product: CASSDNTQETQYF.

As concerns this clone: The junction does not match germline at one end; this may be a read error. V is TRBV2 and J is TRBJ2-1; 9 bases line up with TRBD2. This CDR3 comprises 20 residues. The V gene's germline CDR1 is SNHLY and CDR2 FYNNEI. This CDR3 reads CASSEVVRLAAPLSHNEQFF. DNA for the CDR3: TGTGCCAGCAGTGAAGTTGTTCGACTAGCGGCACCGCTCTCCCACAATGAGCAGTTCTTC.

The gene calls are TRBV6-5 and TRBJ2-5; 10 bases fit TRBD1. The CDR3 covers 15 residues. The germline V gene encodes CDR1 MNHEY and CDR2 SVGAGI. J gave up 6 bases and V 5 bases, and 9 bases lay outside the gene matches. CDR3 in amino acids: CASSKPGQGFQTQYF. The CDR3 DNA reads TGTGCCAGCAGTAAACCGGGACAGGGGTTTCAGACCCAGTACTTC.

The chain combines TRBV19 with TRBJ2-1; possible D gene TRBD1, 6 bases. Trimming removed 5 bases at V and 0 bases at J, with 17 bases between. Looked up from germline, CDR1 is LNHDA and CDR2 is SQIVND (reference sequence). CDR3 size: 17 residues. The CDR3 protein is CASSGSTRGSSYNEQFF. The CDR3 coding sequence is TGTGCCAGTAGTGGGTCTACCAGGGGCTCCTCCTACAATGAGCAGTTCTTC.

The rearrangement joins TRBV3-1 (or the pseudogene TRBV3-2) to TRBJ2-7; perhaps TRBD2 as D (5 bases). The germline CDR1 and CDR2 sequences are LGHDT and YNNKEL (reference sequence). There are 16 residues in the CDR3. V dropped 1 base and J dropped 3 bases, with 16 bases sitting between them. The CDR3 here is CASSQVGTDGNYEQYF. In DNA, the CDR3 is TGTGCCAGCAGCCAAGTCGGTACTGACGGGAACTACGAGCAGTACTTC.

This sequence joins TRBV7-9 and TRBJ2-3; tentative D call: TRBD2 (5 bases). Germline assignment: CDR1 SEHNR and CDR2 FQNEAQ (reference sequence). V shed 5 bases and J shed 6 bases, with 9 bases lying between them. The CDR3 is 12 residues long. The CDR3 region is CASSLTGDTQYF. The DNA for the CDR3 is TGTGCCAGCAGCCTCACGGGGGATACGCAGTATTTT.

V is TRBV2 and J is TRBJ2-1, with 7 bases fitting TRBD2. With 3 bases clipped from V and 3 bases from J, the junction kept 17 bases outside the gene matches. This CDR3 comprises 19 residues. Per germline, CDR1 SNHLY and CDR2 FYNNEI. The CDR3 nucleotides read TGTGCCAGCAGTGAGCGGGAGTCCGTAACGTCTGGCTTCTACAATGAGCAGTTCTTC. The encoded protein is CASSERESVTSGFYNEQFF. Full variable domain (remainder filled in from reference TRBV2 and TRBJ2-1): EPEVTQTPSHQVTQMGQEVILRCVPISNHLYFYWYRQILGQKVEFLVSFYNNEISEKSEIFDDQFSVERPDGSNFTLKIRSTKLEDSAMYFCASSERESVTSGFYNEQFFGPGTRLTVL.

The V call is TRBV7-6, the J call TRBJ1-1; 8 bases agree with TRBD1. Germline V gives CDR1 SGHVS, CDR2 FNYEAQ. The ends lost 3 bases at V and 3 bases at J; junction bases unmatched: 3. This CDR3 has 14 amino acids. The DNA of the CDR3 is TGTGCCAGCAGCTTGACAGGGGAAGACACTGAAGCTTTCTTT. Its protein is CASSLTGEDTEAFF.

The V call is TRBV6-6, the J call TRBJ2-7; TRBD1 matches 7 bases. Germline V gene lookup returns CDR1 MNHNY and CDR2 SVGAGI (reference sequence). CDR3 length equals 13 residues. Germline trimming cut 7 bases from V and 4 bases from J; bases unmatched to any gene: 7. The CDR3 DNA is TGTGCCAGCAATACAGGGGACGGATACGAGCAGTACTTC. This encodes CASNTGDGYEQYF.

This clone was recorded a few times. This rearrangement joins TRBV10-2 to TRBJ1-1, with 7 bases fitting TRBD1. Trimming removed 8 bases from V and 5 bases from J; junction bases left unmatched: 8. This CDR3 has 13 amino acids. The germline V gene encodes CDR1 WSHSY and CDR2 SAAADI. The CDR3 DNA reads as TGCGCCAGCCGAGGGGCAGGGGGAACTGAAGCTTTCTTT. Its protein product is CASRGAGGTEAFF.

The rearrangement joins TRBV5-1 to TRBJ1-6; 9 positions agree with TRBD1. Germline CDR1 reads SGHRS; CDR2 reads YFSETQ. J lost 5 bases, V lost 0 bases, and 0 bases had no gene match. The CDR3 contains 15 residues. The CDR3 region is CASSLGQGDNSPLHF. CDR3 coding DNA: TGCGCCAGCAGCTTGGGACAGGGGGATAATTCACCCCTCCACTTT.